Following are 21 T cell receptor beta chains from one sample sequenced in a study of blood T cell repertoires in COVID-19. Generated by immunoSEQ multiplex PCR, the TCRdb table keeps only in-frame clones and is missing some. The repertoire includes under 350,000 clones, roughly 90% of them detected once, and 1.5% to 2% sits in the top ten. Sequencing was performed on peripheral blood. The receptors shown here come from a woman aged 30 to 39 with COVID-19, enrolled during active disease.

The V and J genes are TRBV2 and TRBJ2-3; 11 bases match TRBD2. CDR1 and CDR2 from the germline V gene are SNHLY and FYNNEI. V was clipped by 1 base and J by 3 bases; unmatched bases: 6. This CDR3 region has 17 residues. The CDR3 spells CASSEELAGGQTDTQYF. As DNA, the CDR3 is TGTGCCAGCAGTGAAGAATTAGCGGGGGGGCAAACAGATACGCAGTATTTT. The entire variable domain, with the rest obtained from reference TRBV2 and TRBJ2-3, is as follows: EPEVTQTPSHQVTQMGQEVILRCVPISNHLYFYWYRQILGQKVEFLVSFYNNEISEKSEIFDDQFSVERPDGSNFTLKIRSTKLEDSAMYFCASSEELAGGQTDTQYFGPGTRLTVL.

The V call is TRBV11-2, the J call TRBJ2-2; 9 nucleotides line up with TRBD1. The CDR3 totals 15 residues. The germline V gene has CDR1 SGHAT and CDR2 FQNNGV. V lost 6 bases and J lost 4; bases outside the gene matches: 6. The CDR3 region is CASRIPGQGTGELFF. The CDR3, as DNA: TGTGCCAGCAGAATACCGGGACAGGGCACCGGGGAGCTGTTTTTT.

The gene calls are TRBV5-1 and TRBJ2-2; 8 positions agree with TRBD2. Germline values: CDR1 SGHRS, CDR2 YFSETQ. The V and J ends lost 7 bases and 9 bases, in that order; junction bases with no gene match: 23. The CDR3 is made up of 18 amino acids. The CDR3 is CASSLPSLEAGVIRELFF. The CDR3 coding sequence is TGCGCCAGCTCCCTCCCTAGCTTGGAAGCGGGGGTTATTCGGGAGCTGTTTTTT. The whole variable domain, remainder taken from reference TRBV5-1 and TRBJ2-2, is KAGVTQTPRYLIKTRGQQVTLSCSPISGHRSVSWYQQTPGQGLQFLFEYFSETQRNKGNFPGRFSGRQFSNSRSEMNVSTLELGDSALYLCASSLPSLEAGVIRELFFGEGSRLTVL.

Regarding this clone: Sequence at one end of the junction differs from germline and may be a read error. The chain has TRBV19 and TRBJ1-6; D is undetermined. Germline V gene data show CDR1 as LNHDA and CDR2 as SQIVND (reference sequence). The CDR3 runs 12 residues. For the CDR3, the DNA is TGTGCCAGTAGTATTGGGCCAGATCCCCCCCACTTT. Translation gives CASSIGPDPPHF. The full variable domain, its missing parts supplied by reference TRBV19 and TRBJ1-6, is DGGITQSPKYLFRKEGQNVTLSCEQNLNHDAMYWYRQDPGQGLRLIYYSQIVNDFQKGDIAEGYSVSREKKESFPLTVTSAQKNPTAFYLCASSIGPDPPHFGNGTRLTVT.

The rearrangement uses TRBV6-2 or TRBV6-3 and TRBJ1-2; D is undetermined. The CDR3 loop spans 11 amino acids. Germline V lookup: CDR1 MNHEY, CDR2 SVGEGT. Trimming cost V 5 bases and J 5 bases, with 6 bases left between them. CDR3 in amino acids: CASSAGYGYTF. In nucleotides, the CDR3 is TGTGCCAGCAGTGCGGGGTATGGCTACACCTTC.

The table lists this clone with a few counts. The junction differs from germline at one of its ends, possibly a read error. The chain carries TRBV7-7 and TRBJ2-1; 7 bases line up with TRBD1. Germline V gene sequence: CDR1 SSHAT, CDR2 FNYEAQ (reference sequence). The CDR3 consists of 15 residues. This chain's CDR3 is CASSEDRVPYNEQFF. CDR3 DNA: TGTGCTAGCAGCGAAGACAGGGTTCCCTACAATGAGCAGTTCTTC.

The chain recombines TRBV7-8 with TRBJ2-2; 7 bases are shared with TRBD1. Germline V gene sequence: CDR1 SGHVS, CDR2 FQNEAQ. V was pared by 2 bases and J by 4 bases, with 10 bases of the junction left unmatched. There are 17 residues in the CDR3. CDR3 protein: CASSLLDRSSSTGELFF. The CDR3 coding sequence is TGTGCCAGCAGCTTACTGGACAGGTCATCGAGCACCGGGGAGCTGTTTTTT. Supplemented by reference TRBV7-8 and TRBJ2-2, the full variable domain reads GAGVSQSPRYKVAKRGQDVALRCDPISGHVSLFWYQQALGQGPEFLTYFQNEAQLDKSGLPSDRFFAERPEGSVSTLKIQRTQQEDSAVYLCASSLLDRSSSTGELFFGEGSRLTVL.

The chain joins TRBV29-1 to TRBJ1-2, with D possibly matching TRBD1 (5 bases). V gave up 6 bases and J gave up 8 bases, with 16 bases separating them. The length of the CDR3 is 12 residues. Germline V gene lookup returns CDR1 SQVTM and CDR2 ANQGSEA. The CDR3 sequence: CSVPGGSGGYTF. In DNA form, the CDR3 reads TGCAGCGTCCCGGGGGGTTCTGGAGGCTACACCTTC.

CDR3 coding DNA: TGTGCCAGTACCCCGACAGGATACTCCTATAATTCACCCCTCCACTTT. This gives the protein CASTPTGYSYNSPLHF. The chain uses TRBV19 and TRBJ1-6, with D perhaps TRBD1 (6 bases). With 7 bases removed from V and 0 bases from J, the gap between germline ends came to 13 bases. The CDR3 covers 16 residues. Germline V gene sequence: CDR1 LNHDA, CDR2 SQIVND (reference sequence).

This clone has a handful of counts. The chain joins TRBV7-2 to TRBJ1-1, with D possibly matching TRBD1 (5 bases). Germline CDR1 and CDR2: SGHTA and FQGNSA. The CDR3 has 15 amino acids. Trimming stripped 5 bases from V and 5 bases from J, with 18 bases between. For the CDR3, the DNA is TGTGCCAGCAGCCCCCAGACAGTGGGGCGGACTGAAGCTTTCTTT. This gives the protein CASSPQTVGRTEAFF. The full variable domain, rest sourced from reference TRBV7-2 and TRBJ1-1, is GAGVSQSPSNKVTEKGKDVELRCDPISGHTALYWYRQSLGQGLEFLIYFQGNSAPDKSGLPSDRFSAERTGGSVSTLTIQRTQQEDSAVYLCASSPQTVGRTEAFFGQGTRLTVV.

This rearrangement joins TRBV4-3 to TRBJ1-1; 7 bases agree with TRBD1. The CDR3 contains 15 residues. Germline V gives CDR1 LGHNA, CDR2 YSLEER. V lost 4 bases and J lost 4; bases outside the gene matches: 9. CDR3 in DNA: TGCGCCAGCAGCCGAACAGGGGCGCTGAGCACTGAAGCTTTCTTT. Residues: CASSRTGALSTEAFF.

The CDR3 DNA sequence: TGTGCCACCAGCAGAGATTCAGTGGTCACTGAAGCTTTCTTT. It translates to CATSRDSVVTEAFF. The genes are TRBV15 and TRBJ1-1; D is ambiguous. The CDR3 has 14 residues. Deletions cut 0 bases from V and 4 bases from J, with 9 bases between. CDR1 is LNHNV, CDR2 YYDKDF, per germline (reference sequence).

The CDR3 loop is CASSLGLEETQYF. CDR3 DNA: TGTGCCAGCAGCTTGGGACTTGAAGAGACCCAGTACTTC. The chain couples TRBV7-2 to TRBJ2-5, with D maybe TRBD2 (6 bases). Germline CDR1 is SGHTA and CDR2 is FQGNSA. This CDR3 contains 13 residues. V lost 3 bases and J 3 bases, leaving 8 bases between the germline ends.

This clone was found many times. The genes are TRBV5-6 and TRBJ2-4; TRBD1 agrees at 8 bases. Germline-derived CDR1 and CDR2 are SGHDT and YYEEEE. The CDR3 covers 14 residues. The V gene end was trimmed by 3 bases and the J gene end by 2 bases; junction bases not matched to a gene: 1. CDR3 residues: CASSWTGSKNIQYF. Written as DNA, the CDR3 is TGTGCCAGCAGCTGGACAGGGTCCAAAAACATTCAGTACTTC.

The gene calls are TRBV4-1 and TRBJ2-2; TRBD2 is a possible D gene (7 bases). Germline CDR1 is MGHRA and CDR2 is YSYEKL. Trimming shortened V by 7 bases and J by 6 bases, and 15 bases separated the two germline ends. The CDR3 totals 14 residues. The chain's CDR3 is CASMPGAGAGELFF. The CDR3 DNA is TGCGCCAGCATGCCGGGGGCGGGGGCCGGGGAGCTGTTTTTT.

The V and J genes are TRBV7-9 and TRBJ2-1; TRBD2 matches 9 bases. This CDR3 contains 14 residues. Germline V gene sequence: CDR1 SEHNR, CDR2 FQNEAQ (reference sequence). V lost 4 bases and J lost 8; bases outside the gene matches: 6. CDR3 protein: CASSSASGEDEQFF. For the CDR3, the DNA is TGTGCCAGCAGCTCAGCTAGCGGGGAAGATGAGCAGTTCTTC.

This rearrangement joins TRBV11-2 to TRBJ1-5, with D possibly TRBD1 on 6 matching bases. The CDR3 covers 15 residues. V dropped 5 bases and J dropped 3 bases, with 14 bases sitting between them. Per the germline V gene, CDR1 is SGHAT and CDR2 is FQNNGV. CDR3 nucleotides: TGTGCCAGCAGCCAAGGGCAGGGGCTCAATCAGCCCCAGCATTTT. Translated, it gives CASSQGQGLNQPQHF. The full variable domain, rest sourced from reference TRBV11-2 and TRBJ1-5, is EAGVAQSPRYKIIEKRQSVAFWCNPISGHATLYWYQQILGQGPKLLIQFQNNGVVDDSQLPKDRFSAERLKGVDSTLKIQPAKLEDSAVYLCASSQGQGLNQPQHFGDGTRLSIL.

CDR3 sequence reads: CSARTRGGYTF. CDR3 sequence (DNA): TGCAGCGCCCGGACGAGGGGGGGCTACACCTTC. The chain employs TRBV29-1 and TRBJ1-2; a possible D gene is TRBD1 (6 bases). The V end lost 7 bases, the J end lost 8 bases, and 14 bases lay between the germline ends. In germline, CDR1 is SQVTM, CDR2 ANQGSEA. This CDR3 contains 11 residues.

This clone was counted many times. The chain uses TRBV6-4 and TRBJ2-1; 11 bases are shared with TRBD2. V was pared by 6 bases and J by 8 bases, with 9 bases of the junction left unmatched. The CDR3 runs 15 residues. Germline V lookup: CDR1 MRHNA, CDR2 SNTAGT. The chain's CDR3 is CASSTSGTSGDEQFF. The CDR3, as DNA: TGTGCCAGCAGCACCTCCGGGACTAGCGGCGATGAGCAGTTCTTC.

The CDR3 here is CASSLVGGGYGYTF. CDR3 coding DNA: TGTGCCAGCAGCTTAGTAGGGGGAGGGTATGGCTACACCTTC. V is TRBV7-9 and J is TRBJ1-2, with D possibly matching TRBD1 (6 bases). This CDR3 spans 14 amino acids. Germline-derived CDR1 and CDR2 are SEHNR and FQNEAQ (reference sequence). The V end lost 1 base, the J end lost 5 bases, and 11 bases lay between the germline ends.

V and J are TRBV2 and TRBJ1-2; 12 bases align to TRBD1. The CDR3 has 15 residues. J lost 2 bases, V lost 10 bases, and 8 bases had no gene match. Germline-derived CDR1 and CDR2 are SNHLY and FYNNEI. DNA of the CDR3: TGTGCCACCAAGCCGGGACAGGGGGCAAACTATGGCTACACCTTC. Its protein product is CATKPGQGANYGYTF.